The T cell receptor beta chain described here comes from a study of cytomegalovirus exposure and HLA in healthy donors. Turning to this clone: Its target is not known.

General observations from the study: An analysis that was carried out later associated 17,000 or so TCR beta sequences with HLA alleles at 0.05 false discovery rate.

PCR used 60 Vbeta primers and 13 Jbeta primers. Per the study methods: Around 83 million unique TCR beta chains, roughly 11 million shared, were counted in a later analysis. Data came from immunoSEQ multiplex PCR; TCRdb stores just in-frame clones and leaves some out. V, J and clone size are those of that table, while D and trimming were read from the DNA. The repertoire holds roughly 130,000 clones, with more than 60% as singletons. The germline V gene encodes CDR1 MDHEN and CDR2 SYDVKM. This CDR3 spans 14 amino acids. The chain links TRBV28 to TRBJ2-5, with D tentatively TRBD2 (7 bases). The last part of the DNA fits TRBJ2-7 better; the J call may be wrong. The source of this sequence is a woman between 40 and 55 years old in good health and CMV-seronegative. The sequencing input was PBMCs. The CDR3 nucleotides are TGTGCCAGCAGAGTAGGGCGGGGGCTGTACGAGCAGTACTTC. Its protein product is CASRVGRGLYEQYF.